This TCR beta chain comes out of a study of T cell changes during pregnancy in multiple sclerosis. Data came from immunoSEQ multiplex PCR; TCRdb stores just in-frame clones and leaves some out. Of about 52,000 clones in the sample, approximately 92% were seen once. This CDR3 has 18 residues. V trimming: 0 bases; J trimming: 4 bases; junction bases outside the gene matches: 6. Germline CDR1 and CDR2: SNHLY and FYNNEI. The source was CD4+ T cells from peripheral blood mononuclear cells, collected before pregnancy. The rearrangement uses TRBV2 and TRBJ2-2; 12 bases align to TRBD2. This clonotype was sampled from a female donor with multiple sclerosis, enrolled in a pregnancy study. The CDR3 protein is CASSEAVGLAGITGELFF. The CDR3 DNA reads TGTGCCAGCAGTGAAGCTGTCGGACTAGCGGGAATCACCGGGGAGCTGTTTTTT.